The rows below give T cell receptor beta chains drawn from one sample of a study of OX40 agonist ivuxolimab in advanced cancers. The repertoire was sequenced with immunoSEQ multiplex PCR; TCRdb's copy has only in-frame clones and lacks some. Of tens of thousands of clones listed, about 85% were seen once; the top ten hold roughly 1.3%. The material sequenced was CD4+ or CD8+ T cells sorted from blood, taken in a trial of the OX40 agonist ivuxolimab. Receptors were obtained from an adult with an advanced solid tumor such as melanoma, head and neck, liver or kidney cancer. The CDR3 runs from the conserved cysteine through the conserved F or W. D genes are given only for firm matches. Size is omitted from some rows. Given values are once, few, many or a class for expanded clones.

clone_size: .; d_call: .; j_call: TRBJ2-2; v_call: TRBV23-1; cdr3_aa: CASSQSSPGRNTGELFF; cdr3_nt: TGCGCCAGCAGTCAATCTTCCCCGGGCAGAAATACCGGGGAGCTGTTTTTT
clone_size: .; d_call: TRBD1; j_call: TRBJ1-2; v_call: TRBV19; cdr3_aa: CASSPMTGRGNYGYTF; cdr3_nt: TGTGCCAGTAGTCCGATGACAGGGCGAGGTAACTATGGCTACACCTTC
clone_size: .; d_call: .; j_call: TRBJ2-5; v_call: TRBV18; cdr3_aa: CASSPNSGQETQYF; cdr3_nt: TGTGCCAGCTCACCAAATAGCGGCCAAGAGACCCAGTACTTC
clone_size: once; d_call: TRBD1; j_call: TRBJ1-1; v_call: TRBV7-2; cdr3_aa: CASSPRTGVNTEAFF; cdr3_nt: TGTGCCAGCAGCCCCCGGACAGGGGTGAACACTGAAGCTTTCTTT
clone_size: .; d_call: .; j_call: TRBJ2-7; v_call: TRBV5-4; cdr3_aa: CASSSPSGVEYF; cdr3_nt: TGTGCCAGCAGCTCCCCTTCCGGCGTGGAGTACTTC
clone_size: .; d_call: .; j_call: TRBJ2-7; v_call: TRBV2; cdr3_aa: CASSWGRGPTYEQYF; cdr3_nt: TGTGCCAGCAGTTGGGGCCGGGGGCCCACCTACGAGCAGTACTTC
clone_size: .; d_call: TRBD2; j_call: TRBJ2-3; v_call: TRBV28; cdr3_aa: CASRIAGPSTDTQYF; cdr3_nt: TGTGCCAGCAGGATAGCGGGGCCCAGCACAGATACGCAGTATTTT
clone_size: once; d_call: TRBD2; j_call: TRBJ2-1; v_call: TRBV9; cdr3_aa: CASNGLAADREQFF; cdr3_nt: TGTGCCAGCAACGGACTAGCGGCAGATCGTGAGCAGTTCTTC
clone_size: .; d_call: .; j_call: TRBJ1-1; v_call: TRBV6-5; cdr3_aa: CASGMGPKAFF; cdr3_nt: TGTGCCAGCGGAATGGGTCCTAAGGCTTTCTTT
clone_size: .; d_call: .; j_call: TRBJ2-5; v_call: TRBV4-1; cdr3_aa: CASSQAGTAGLSNRLKQETQYF; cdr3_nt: TGCGCCAGCAGCCAAGCCGGGACGGCAGGACTATCGAACCGACTTAAACAAGAGACCCAGTACTTC
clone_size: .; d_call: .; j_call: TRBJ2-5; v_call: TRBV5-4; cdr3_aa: CASSPAGLGETQYF; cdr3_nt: TGTGCCAGCAGCCCCGCCGGGTTGGGAGAGACCCAGTACTTC
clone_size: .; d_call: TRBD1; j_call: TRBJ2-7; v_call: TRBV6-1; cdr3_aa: CAIRGSSYEQYF; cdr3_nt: TGTGCCATCAGGGGGTCCTCCTACGAGCAGTACTTC
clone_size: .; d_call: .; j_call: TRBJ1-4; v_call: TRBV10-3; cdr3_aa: CAISEGQKKLFF; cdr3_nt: TGTGCCATCAGTGAAGGACAAAAAAAACTGTTTTTT
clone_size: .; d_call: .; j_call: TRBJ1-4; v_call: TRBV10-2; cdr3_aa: CASSPGSTNEKLFF; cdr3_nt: TGCGCCAGCAGCCCCGGGTCAACTAATGAAAAACTGTTTTTT
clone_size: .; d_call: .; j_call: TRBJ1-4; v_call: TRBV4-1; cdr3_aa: CASSQDQRVINEKLFF; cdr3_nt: TGCGCCAGCAGCCAAGATCAGAGAGTCATTAATGAAAAACTGTTTTTT
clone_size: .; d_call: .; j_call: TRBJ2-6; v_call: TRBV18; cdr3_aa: CASSQTGSSGANVLTF; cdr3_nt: TGTGCCAGCTCCCAGACGGGCAGCTCTGGGGCCAACGTCCTGACTTTC
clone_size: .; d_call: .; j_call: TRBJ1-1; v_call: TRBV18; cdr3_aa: CASSPGQSRLNTEAFF; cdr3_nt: TGTGCCAGCTCACCCGGACAGTCTAGATTGAACACTGAAGCTTTCTTT
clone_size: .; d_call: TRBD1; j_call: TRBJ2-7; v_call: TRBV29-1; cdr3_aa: CSVETPGGHSYEQYF; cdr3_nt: TGCAGCGTTGAAACCCCAGGGGGCCACTCCTACGAGCAGTACTTC
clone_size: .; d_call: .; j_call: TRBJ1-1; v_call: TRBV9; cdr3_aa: CASSKEWGEGSAFF; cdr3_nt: TGTGCCAGCAGCAAAGAATGGGGTGAGGGTTCAGCTTTCTTT
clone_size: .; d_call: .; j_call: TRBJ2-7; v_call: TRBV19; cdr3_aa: CASSINRGNYEQYF; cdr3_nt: TGTGCCAGTAGTATAAATAGGGGCAACTACGAGCAGTACTTC
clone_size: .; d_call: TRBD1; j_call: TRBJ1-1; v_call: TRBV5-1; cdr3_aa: CASSLNPGQRTVEAFF; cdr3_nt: TGCGCCAGCAGCTTGAACCCGGGACAGCGAACGGTTGAAGCTTTCTTT
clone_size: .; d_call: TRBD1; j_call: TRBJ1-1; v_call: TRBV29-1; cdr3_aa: CSVAPGGPNTEAFF; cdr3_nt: TGCAGCGTTGCGCCAGGGGGCCCGAACACTGAAGCTTTCTTT
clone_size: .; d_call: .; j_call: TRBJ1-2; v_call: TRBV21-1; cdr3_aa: CASSAMGRRGPYGYTF; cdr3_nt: TGTGCCAGCAGCGCCATGGGGCGTAGGGGGCCCTATGGCTACACCTTC
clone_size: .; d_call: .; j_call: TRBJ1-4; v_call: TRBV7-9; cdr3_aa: CASSLVGGANEKLFF; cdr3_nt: TGTGCCAGCAGCTTAGTAGGAGGGGCTAATGAAAAACTGTTTTTT
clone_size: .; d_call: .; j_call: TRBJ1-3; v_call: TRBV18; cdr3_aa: CASSPPPGNTIYF; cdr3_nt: TGTGCCAGCTCACCACCGCCGGGAAACACCATATATTTT
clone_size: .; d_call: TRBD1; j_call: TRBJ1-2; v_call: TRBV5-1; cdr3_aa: CASSPGSGGYGYTF; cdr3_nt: TGCGCCAGCAGCCCCGGATCAGGGGGCTATGGCTACACCTTC
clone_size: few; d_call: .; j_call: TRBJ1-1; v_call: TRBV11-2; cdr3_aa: CASSLTYPTEAFF; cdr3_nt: TGTGCCAGCAGCTTAACTTACCCCACTGAAGCTTTCTTT
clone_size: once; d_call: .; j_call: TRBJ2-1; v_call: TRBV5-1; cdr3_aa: CASSLAGRGDEQFF; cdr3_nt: TGCGCCAGCAGCTTGGCCGGCAGGGGGGATGAGCAGTTCTTC
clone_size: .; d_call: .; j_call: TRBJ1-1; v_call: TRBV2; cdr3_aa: CASYRVMNTEAFF; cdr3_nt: TGTGCCAGCTACAGGGTTATGAACACTGAAGCTTTCTTT
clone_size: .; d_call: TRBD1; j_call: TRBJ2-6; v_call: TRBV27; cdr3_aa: CASSRSGTGMSGANVLTF; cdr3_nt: TGTGCCAGCAGTCGGTCTGGGACAGGTATGTCTGGGGCCAACGTCCTGACTTTC
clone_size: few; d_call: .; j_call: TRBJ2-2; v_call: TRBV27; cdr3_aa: CASSPRTRGQRGTGELFF; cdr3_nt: TGTGCCAGCAGTCCCCGGACCCGAGGACAGAGGGGCACCGGGGAGCTGTTTTTT
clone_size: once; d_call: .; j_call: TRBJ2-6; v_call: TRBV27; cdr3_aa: CASSFLSGANVLTF; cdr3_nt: TGTGCCAGCAGTTTCCTCTCTGGGGCCAACGTCCTGACTTTC
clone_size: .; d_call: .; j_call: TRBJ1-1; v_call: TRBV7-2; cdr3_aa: CASSLAGSGLAAEAFF; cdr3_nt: TGTGCCAGCAGCTTAGCGGGGAGTGGGCTGGCCGCTGAAGCTTTCTTT